Listed below are T cell receptor beta chains from one sample, sequenced in a study of T-cell memory formation after mild COVID-19. TCRdb redid the calling of the 5' RACE reads with MiXCR, one entry per CDR3 protein. The data show under 50,000 distinct CDR3 sequences, 27% seen once. Sequencing input: PBMCs or a T cell subset sorted from them (not recorded which). The receptors were sampled from a man aged 18 to 29 who had mild COVID-19 (a few samples of this study predate the infection). Cell type and time point are not known. Both conserved end residues are part of each CDR3. Each record gives: V gene, D gene, clone size, J gene, CDR3 DNA, CDR3 protein. D genes are given only for firm matches. Where a row states a size, it is once, few, many or the class of an expanded clone; other rows omit it.

V gene: TRBV15; D gene: TRBD1; clone size: many; J gene: TRBJ2-3; CDR3 DNA: TGTGCCACCACCCGGGACAGGCACTACACAGATACGCAGTATTTT; CDR3 protein: CATTRDRHYTDTQYF
V gene: TRBV7-9; D gene: TRBD2; clone size: few; J gene: TRBJ2-7; CDR3 DNA: TGTGCCAGCAGCTTAGCCTTGGTAGCGGGGGGGCACTACGAGCAGTACTTC; CDR3 protein: CASSLALVAGGHYEQYF
V gene: TRBV12-3/TRBV12-4; D gene: .; clone size: .; J gene: TRBJ1-1; CDR3 DNA: TGTGCCAGCAGTTTATCCGGGGGGCTGAGTGAAGCTTTCTTT; CDR3 protein: CASSLSGGLSEAFF
V gene: TRBV11-2; D gene: .; clone size: .; J gene: TRBJ2-2; CDR3 DNA: TGTGCCAGCAGCTTATTTTGGCGGGAAATTGTCACCGGGGAGCTGTTTTTT; CDR3 protein: CASSLFWREIVTGELFF
V gene: TRBV6-6; D gene: TRBD1; clone size: .; J gene: TRBJ2-3; CDR3 DNA: TGTGCCAGCGGGACAGGGCCTAACACAGATACGCAGTATTTT; CDR3 protein: CASGTGPNTDTQYF
V gene: TRBV4-1; D gene: .; clone size: .; J gene: TRBJ1-1; CDR3 DNA: TGCGCCAGCAGCCAAGCTCTCCGTTCGACAGGCTCTGAAGCTTTCTTT; CDR3 protein: CASSQALRSTGSEAFF
V gene: TRBV11-2; D gene: .; clone size: .; J gene: TRBJ2-2; CDR3 DNA: TGTGCCAGCAGCACTACCGGGGAGCTGTTTTTT; CDR3 protein: CASSTTGELFF
V gene: TRBV4-1; D gene: .; clone size: .; J gene: TRBJ2-2; CDR3 DNA: TGCGCCAGCAGCCAAGAGTCGGGTAACACCGGGGAGCTGTTTTTT; CDR3 protein: CASSQESGNTGELFF
V gene: TRBV7-9; D gene: .; clone size: few; J gene: TRBJ1-4; CDR3 DNA: TGTGCCAGCACTTCGGGCGGCCGGGGTGAAAAACTGTTTTTT; CDR3 protein: CASTSGGRGEKLFF
V gene: TRBV27; D gene: TRBD1; clone size: .; J gene: TRBJ2-3; CDR3 DNA: TGTGCCAGCAGTTCAGGGACAGGGGGACTTACGCAGTATTTT; CDR3 protein: CASSSGTGGLTQYF
V gene: TRBV6-4; D gene: .; clone size: many; J gene: TRBJ2-3; CDR3 DNA: TGTGCCAGCAGTGACTCAGCGGGTAGCACAGATACGCAGTATTTT; CDR3 protein: CASSDSAGSTDTQYF
V gene: TRBV29-1; D gene: .; clone size: .; J gene: TRBJ2-1; CDR3 DNA: TGCAGCGTTGAAACAGGGTACAATGAGCAGTTCTTC; CDR3 protein: CSVETGYNEQFF
V gene: TRBV20-1; D gene: .; clone size: many; J gene: TRBJ2-7; CDR3 DNA: TGCAGTGCTAGAGACCAAAGGGACAAAGTGGAGCAGTACTTC; CDR3 protein: CSARDQRDKVEQYF
V gene: TRBV27; D gene: .; clone size: few; J gene: TRBJ2-5; CDR3 DNA: TGTGCCAGCAGTTTATCGATGGTTTGGGAGACCCAGTACTTC; CDR3 protein: CASSLSMVWETQYF
V gene: TRBV29-1; D gene: .; clone size: few; J gene: TRBJ2-3; CDR3 DNA: TGCAGCGTGCGACAGCGGCAAAGCACAGATACGCAGTATTTT; CDR3 protein: CSVRQRQSTDTQYF
V gene: TRBV11-2; D gene: TRBD1; clone size: .; J gene: TRBJ2-1; CDR3 DNA: TGTGCCAGCAGGGGACAGCTGAATGAGCAGTTCTTC; CDR3 protein: CASRGQLNEQFF
V gene: TRBV27; D gene: .; clone size: .; J gene: TRBJ1-5; CDR3 DNA: TGTGCCACCGGGACCGCCACCAATCAGCCCCAGCATTTT; CDR3 protein: CATGTATNQPQHF
V gene: TRBV12-3/TRBV12-4; D gene: .; clone size: .; J gene: TRBJ1-2; CDR3 DNA: TGTGCCAGCAGTTTGGTTGGGTGGTATGGCTACACCTTC; CDR3 protein: CASSLVGWYGYTF
V gene: TRBV7-9; D gene: .; clone size: few; J gene: TRBJ2-1; CDR3 DNA: TGTGCCAGCAGCCCGAGGCAGGGTGACGTTTTCTACAATGAGCAGTTCTTC; CDR3 protein: CASSPRQGDVFYNEQFF
V gene: TRBV7-9; D gene: .; clone size: .; J gene: TRBJ1-2; CDR3 DNA: .; CDR3 protein: CASSLFGQGNRDTF
V gene: TRBV3-1; D gene: .; clone size: .; J gene: TRBJ2-2; CDR3 DNA: TGTGCCAGCAGCCAAGAGGCCGGGGAGCTGTTTTTT; CDR3 protein: CASSQEAGELFF
V gene: TRBV7-9; D gene: TRBD2; clone size: few; J gene: TRBJ2-1; CDR3 DNA: TGTGCCAGCAGCTTTAGCGGGGGGGCCTTGAATGAGCAGTTCTTC; CDR3 protein: CASSFSGGALNEQFF
V gene: TRBV7-8; D gene: .; clone size: few; J gene: TRBJ1-5; CDR3 DNA: TGTGCCAGCAGCTTAATGTACGGTAATCAGCCCCAGCATTTT; CDR3 protein: CASSLMYGNQPQHF
V gene: TRBV28; D gene: .; clone size: .; J gene: TRBJ2-1; CDR3 DNA: TGTGCCAGCTCTCAGTACAATGAGCAGTTCTTC; CDR3 protein: CASSQYNEQFF
V gene: TRBV5-1; D gene: TRBD2; clone size: .; J gene: TRBJ2-3; CDR3 DNA: TGCGCCAGCAGCTGGGGAGCGGGGGGACCCTCAGATACGCAGTATTTT; CDR3 protein: CASSWGAGGPSDTQYF
V gene: TRBV5-6; D gene: .; clone size: .; J gene: TRBJ2-2; CDR3 DNA: TGTGCCAGCTGCTCCGGGGTAGTCGGGGAGCTGTTTTTT; CDR3 protein: CASCSGVVGELFF
V gene: TRBV10-2; D gene: .; clone size: few; J gene: TRBJ2-1; CDR3 DNA: TGCGCCAGCAGTCTAGGGGGTTCAGTCATCGATGAGCAGTTCTTC; CDR3 protein: CASSLGGSVIDEQFF
V gene: TRBV7-2; D gene: .; clone size: few; J gene: TRBJ1-4; CDR3 DNA: TGTGCCAGCAGCGCAGGAATCGGCGGGTTCTATGAAAAACTGTTTTTT; CDR3 protein: CASSAGIGGFYEKLFF
V gene: TRBV13; D gene: .; clone size: .; J gene: TRBJ2-2; CDR3 DNA: TGTGCCAGCAGCCTAGGGGGAGTGAACACCGGGGAGCTGTTTTTT; CDR3 protein: CASSLGGVNTGELFF
V gene: TRBV6-4; D gene: .; clone size: many; J gene: TRBJ2-1; CDR3 DNA: TGTGCCAGCAGTGAGGACACCTACAATGAGCAGTTCTTC; CDR3 protein: CASSEDTYNEQFF
V gene: TRBV6-5; D gene: .; clone size: .; J gene: TRBJ1-1; CDR3 DNA: TGTGCCAGCAGTCATCGGAGGAACACTGAAGCTTTCTTT; CDR3 protein: CASSHRRNTEAFF
V gene: TRBV29-1; D gene: .; clone size: few; J gene: TRBJ1-2; CDR3 DNA: TGCAGCGTTGAAGATGCAGGGGCCGGCTATGGCTACACCTTC; CDR3 protein: CSVEDAGAGYGYTF
V gene: TRBV20-1; D gene: .; clone size: few; J gene: TRBJ2-3; CDR3 DNA: TGCAGTGCTTCCGGGACAGATACGCAGTATTTT; CDR3 protein: CSASGTDTQYF
V gene: TRBV13; D gene: TRBD1; clone size: .; J gene: TRBJ1-5; CDR3 DNA: TGTGCCAGCAGCCCACAGGGGGCGAATCAGCCCCAGCATTTT; CDR3 protein: CASSPQGANQPQHF
V gene: TRBV5-1; D gene: TRBD1; clone size: .; J gene: TRBJ2-6; CDR3 DNA: TGCGCCAGCAGCTTGGCCCCGGACAGGGGTCTGGCGGTCTCTGGGGCCAACGTCCTGACTTTC; CDR3 protein: CASSLAPDRGLAVSGANVLTF
V gene: TRBV6-2/TRBV6-3; D gene: TRBD2; clone size: few; J gene: TRBJ2-5; CDR3 DNA: TGTGCCAGCAGCCAAGCGGGGGGGCGTGAGACCCAGTACTTC; CDR3 protein: CASSQAGGRETQYF
V gene: TRBV2; D gene: TRBD2; clone size: few; J gene: TRBJ2-1; CDR3 DNA: TGTGCCAGCAGACCTGGGACTAGCGGGGGGAGCAGTCGGTTCTTC; CDR3 protein: CASRPGTSGGSSRFF
V gene: TRBV20-1; D gene: TRBD2; clone size: few; J gene: TRBJ2-5; CDR3 DNA: TGCAGTGCTATGCGACTAGCGGGGGAACTAACGTACCAAGAGACCCAGTACTTC; CDR3 protein: CSAMRLAGELTYQETQYF
V gene: TRBV4-3; D gene: .; clone size: .; J gene: TRBJ1-1; CDR3 DNA: TGCGCCAGCAGCCAAGATCTAACGGGGGGCGCGTGGGCTTTCTTT; CDR3 protein: CASSQDLTGGAWAFF
V gene: TRBV4-3; D gene: TRBD2; clone size: .; J gene: TRBJ2-1; CDR3 DNA: TGCGCCAGCAGCCAAGACCGGACTAGCGGGTCCTACAATGAGCAGTTCTTC; CDR3 protein: CASSQDRTSGSYNEQFF
V gene: TRBV27; D gene: .; clone size: .; J gene: TRBJ1-6; CDR3 DNA: TGTGCCAGCAGTTTTCAGGGAAGTTCACCCCTCCACTTT; CDR3 protein: CASSFQGSSPLHF
V gene: TRBV4-2; D gene: .; clone size: few; J gene: TRBJ2-5; CDR3 DNA: TGTGCCAGCAGCCAAGTAAGGGATGAAGAGACCCAGTACTTC; CDR3 protein: CASSQVRDEETQYF
V gene: TRBV6-2/TRBV6-3; D gene: .; clone size: .; J gene: TRBJ1-5; CDR3 DNA: TGTGCCAGCAGCCGATCCCCGGGGCGGGGCAATCAGCCCCAGCATTTT; CDR3 protein: CASSRSPGRGNQPQHF
V gene: TRBV6-6; D gene: TRBD2; clone size: .; J gene: TRBJ2-3; CDR3 DNA: TGTGCCAGCAGTTACCCACTAGCGGGGAAAAATACGCAGTATTTT; CDR3 protein: CASSYPLAGKNTQYF
V gene: TRBV10-3; D gene: .; clone size: .; J gene: TRBJ2-1; CDR3 DNA: TGTGCCATCAGGCCAAAAGATGGGAATGAGCAGTTCTTC; CDR3 protein: CAIRPKDGNEQFF
V gene: TRBV7-2; D gene: .; clone size: .; J gene: TRBJ2-1; CDR3 DNA: TGTGCCAGCAGCACCCCTATGGGGGATGAGCAGTTCTTC; CDR3 protein: CASSTPMGDEQFF
V gene: TRBV28; D gene: .; clone size: .; J gene: TRBJ1-2; CDR3 DNA: TGTGCCAGCAGCGAGTTTGGCTATGGCTACACCTTC; CDR3 protein: CASSEFGYGYTF
V gene: TRBV6-5; D gene: .; clone size: .; J gene: TRBJ1-2; CDR3 DNA: TGTGCCAGCAGTTATCAGGGTGCTGGCTACACCTTC; CDR3 protein: CASSYQGAGYTF